What follows describes a single TCR beta chain. Its antigen is not identified. The data were obtained in a study of cytomegalovirus exposure and HLA in healthy donors. As for the study in general: A subsequent analysis stated that the roughly 120 validation repertoires were run on the same platform as the approximately 710 first-cohort repertoires. Study-wide findings and caveats: First-cohort TCR clusters tended to co-occur in the roughly 130 validation repertoires, a later analysis found.

The donors were members of the validation cohort, which comprised approximately 120 subjects and was separate from the first cohort of fewer than 700 subjects. Some clones are missing from TCRdb's copy, which holds only in-frame ones; the method was immunoSEQ multiplex PCR. The sample holds roughly 130,000 clones, about nine tenths seen once. Sequencing input: PBMCs. This receptor was identified in a man aged 25-45 years in good health and CMV-seronegative.

The CDR3 DNA reads as TGTGCCAGTAGTACCGACGGGCGGGGAACCATATATTTT. Translated, it gives CASSTDGRGTIYF. The genes are TRBV19 and TRBJ1-3; D remains unclear. Per the germline V gene, CDR1 is LNHDA and CDR2 is SQIVND (reference sequence). Trimming took 4 bases from V and 10 from J, leaving 14 bases between them. This CDR3 is 13 amino acids long.